Included here is one T cell receptor beta chain sequence, with context. The sample comes from a study of blood T cell repertoires in COVID-19. Study context: The United States, Italy and Spain supplied acute and convalescent COVID-19 samples. Sample material is recorded as cDNA or gDNA derived from T cells, B-cell-depleted T cells, or PBMCs.

Authors' methods: Using reference gene primer amplification, nucleated cell counts were estimated. The method was immunoSEQ multiplex PCR; TCRdb's version includes in-frame clones alone and lacks a portion of them. V and J calls and clone size follow that table, whereas D and trimming were derived from the DNA. The sample contains fewer than 150,000 clones, 80% to 85% of which appear only once. The CDR3 is made up of 14 amino acids. The junction had 3 bases not matched to a gene; V was cut back by 8 bases and J by 0 bases. Germline V gene data show CDR1 as SNHLY and CDR2 as FYNNEI. This TCR derives from a woman of 80 years or more with acute or convalescent COVID-19. The chain employs TRBV2 and TRBJ2-2; TRBD2 agrees at 7 bases. Sequencing was done on a sample of peripheral blood. The CDR3 coding sequence is TGTGCCAGCCAGCGGGAAGCGAACACCGGGGAGCTGTTTTTT. This encodes CASQREANTGELFF.